Detailed here is one T cell receptor beta chain. In the original analysis: Amplifying reference gene primers gave estimates of nucleated cell counts. Measured with immunoSEQ multiplex PCR; TCRdb has only the in-frame clones, and not every one. V and J calls and clone size follow that table, whereas D and trimming were derived from the DNA. The sample holds under 200,000 clones, 86% seen once. Clinical history reported by participants formed the basis on which cohorts were assigned. These data come from a study of blood T cell repertoires in COVID-19. Study information: COVID-19 samples from acute and convalescent phases originated in the United States, Italy and Spain.

The sequence was collected from a man aged 40-49 years with acute COVID-19. Sequencing input: PBMCs or T cells enriched from blood (not recorded which).

Here the CDR3 reads CAWSALAEHYEQYF. Written as DNA, the CDR3 is TGTGCCTGGAGTGCTCTAGCGGAGCACTACGAGCAGTACTTC. This chain uses TRBV30 with TRBJ2-7, with 7 bases aligning to TRBD2. The length of the CDR3 is 14 residues. V was pared by 1 base and J by 3 bases, with 6 bases of the junction left unmatched. Germline V CDR1 and CDR2: GTSNPN, SVGIG (reference sequence). Variable domain in full (rest from reference TRBV30 and TRBJ2-7): SQTIHQWPATLVQPVGSPLSLECTVEGTSNPNLYWYRQAAGRGLQLLFYSVGIGQISSEVPQNLSASRPQDRQFILSSKKLLLSDSGFYLCAWSALAEHYEQYFGPGTRLTVT.